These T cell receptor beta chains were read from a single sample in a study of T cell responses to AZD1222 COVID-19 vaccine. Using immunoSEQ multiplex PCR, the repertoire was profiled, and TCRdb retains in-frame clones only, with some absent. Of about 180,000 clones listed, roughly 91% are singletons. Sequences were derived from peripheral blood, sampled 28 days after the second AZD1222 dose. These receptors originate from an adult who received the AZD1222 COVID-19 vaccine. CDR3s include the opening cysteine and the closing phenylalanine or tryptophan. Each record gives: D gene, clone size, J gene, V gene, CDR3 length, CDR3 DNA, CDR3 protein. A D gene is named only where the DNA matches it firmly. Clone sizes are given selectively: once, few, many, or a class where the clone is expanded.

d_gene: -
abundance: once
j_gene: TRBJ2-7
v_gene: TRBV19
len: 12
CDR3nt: TGTGCCAGTGGACCCGCCTCCCTCGAGCAGTACTTC
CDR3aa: CASGPASLEQYF

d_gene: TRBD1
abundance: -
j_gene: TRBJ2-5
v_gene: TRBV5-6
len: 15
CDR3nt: TGTGCCAGCAGTAGGACAGGGAAGGAGGGAGAGACCCAGTACTTC
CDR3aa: CASSRTGKEGETQYF

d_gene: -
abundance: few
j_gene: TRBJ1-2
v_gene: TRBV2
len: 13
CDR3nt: TGTGCCAGCAGTGAACCCGGGGTGGGAGGCTACACCTTC
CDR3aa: CASSEPGVGGYTF

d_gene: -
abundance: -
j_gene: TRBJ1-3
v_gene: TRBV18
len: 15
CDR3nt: TGTGCCAGCTCACCAGGGCCAGGGACTGGAAACACCATATATTTT
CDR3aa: CASSPGPGTGNTIYF

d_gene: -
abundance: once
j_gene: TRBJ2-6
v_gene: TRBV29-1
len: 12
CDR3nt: TGCAGCGAGAGAGCTGGGGCCAACGTCCTGACTTTC
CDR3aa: CSERAGANVLTF

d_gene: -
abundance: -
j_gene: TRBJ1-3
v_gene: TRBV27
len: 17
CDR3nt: TGTGCCAGCAGTTTATCTATTACGGCGGCCTCTGGAAACACCATATATTTT
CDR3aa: CASSLSITAASGNTIYF

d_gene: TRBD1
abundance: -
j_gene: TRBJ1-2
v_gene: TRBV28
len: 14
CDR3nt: TGTGCCAGCAGCTGGGGACAGGGGGCGCGAGGCTACACCTTC
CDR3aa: CASSWGQGARGYTF

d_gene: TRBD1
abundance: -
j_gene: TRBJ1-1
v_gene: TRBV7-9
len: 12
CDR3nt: TGTGCCAGCAGAGGACAGGGGCAGGAAGCTTTCTTT
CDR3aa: CASRGQGQEAFF

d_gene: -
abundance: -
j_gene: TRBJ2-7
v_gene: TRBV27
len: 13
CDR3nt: TGTGCCAGCAGTTTATCTAGCAGAAACGAGCAGTACTTC
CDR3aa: CASSLSSRNEQYF

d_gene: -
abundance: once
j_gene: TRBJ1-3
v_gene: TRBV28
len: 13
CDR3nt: TGTGCCAGCAGTTTCCCAGTCAAGGGCACCATATATTTT
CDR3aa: CASSFPVKGTIYF

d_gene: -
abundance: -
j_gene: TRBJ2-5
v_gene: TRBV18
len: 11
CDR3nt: TGTGCCAGCTCACCAGGAGAGACCCAGTACTTC
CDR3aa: CASSPGETQYF

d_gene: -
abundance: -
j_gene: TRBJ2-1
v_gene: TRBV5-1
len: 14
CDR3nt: TGCGCCAGCAGCTTGGTCGGACGGCGGCATGAGCAGTTCTTC
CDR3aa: CASSLVGRRHEQFF

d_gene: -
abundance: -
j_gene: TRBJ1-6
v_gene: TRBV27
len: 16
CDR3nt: TGTGCCAGCAGTTTATGGTCCAGGGGCGATAATTCACCCCTCCACTTT
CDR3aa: CASSLWSRGDNSPLHF

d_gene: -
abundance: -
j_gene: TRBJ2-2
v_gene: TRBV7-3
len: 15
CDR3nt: TGTGCCAGCAGCTTACTTCCAGGGAGCACCGGGGAGCTGTTTTTT
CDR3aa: CASSLLPGSTGELFF

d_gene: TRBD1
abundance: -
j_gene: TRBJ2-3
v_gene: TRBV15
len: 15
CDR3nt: TGTGCCACCAGCAGAGGACAGGGGAGGACAGATACGCAGTATTTT
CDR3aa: CATSRGQGRTDTQYF

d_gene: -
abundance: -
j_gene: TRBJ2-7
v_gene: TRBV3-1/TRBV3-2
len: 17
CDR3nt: TGTGCCAGCAGCCCAACCTTCTTACGGGGACGAACCTACGAGCAGTACTTC
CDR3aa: CASSPTFLRGRTYEQYF

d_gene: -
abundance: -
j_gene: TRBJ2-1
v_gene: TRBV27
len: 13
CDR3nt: TGTGCCAGCAGTAAAGGGATCCACAATGAGCAGTTCTTC
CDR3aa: CASSKGIHNEQFF

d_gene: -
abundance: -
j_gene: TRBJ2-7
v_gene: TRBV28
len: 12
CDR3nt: TGTGCCAGCACCGCGAGCAAGGGCGAGCAGTACTTC
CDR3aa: CASTASKGEQYF

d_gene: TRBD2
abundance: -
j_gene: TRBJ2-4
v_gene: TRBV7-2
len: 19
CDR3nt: TGTGCCAGCAGCCCTCGGACTAGCGGGAGTCTTAGGGCCAAAAACATTCAGTACTTC
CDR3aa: CASSPRTSGSLRAKNIQYF

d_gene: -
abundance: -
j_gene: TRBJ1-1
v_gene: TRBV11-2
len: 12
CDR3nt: TGTGCCAGCGGGGGAAGGGAGGCTGAAGCTTTCTTT
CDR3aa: CASGGREAEAFF

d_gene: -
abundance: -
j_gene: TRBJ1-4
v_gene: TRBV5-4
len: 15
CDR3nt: TGTGCCAGCAGCTGGGACGGTCCGGCTAATGAAAAACTGTTTTTT
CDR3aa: CASSWDGPANEKLFF

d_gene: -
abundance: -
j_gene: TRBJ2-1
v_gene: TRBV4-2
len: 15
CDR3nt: TGTGCCAGCAGCCAAGACTCGAGCTCCTACAATGAGCAGTTCTTC
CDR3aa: CASSQDSSSYNEQFF

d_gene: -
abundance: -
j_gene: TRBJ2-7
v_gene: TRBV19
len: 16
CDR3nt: TGTGCCAGTAGTATCCACAAGGGCCCTTTCTCCTACGAGCAGTACTTC
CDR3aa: CASSIHKGPFSYEQYF

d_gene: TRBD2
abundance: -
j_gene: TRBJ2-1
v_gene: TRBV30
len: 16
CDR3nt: TGTGCCTGGTGCCCCACCGGGACTAGCTCTTTCAATGAGCAGTTCTTC
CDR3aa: CAWCPTGTSSFNEQFF

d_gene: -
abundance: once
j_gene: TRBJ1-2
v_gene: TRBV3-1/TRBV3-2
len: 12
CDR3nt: TGTGCCAGCAGCCAACCCCGGAGTGGCTACACCTTC
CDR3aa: CASSQPRSGYTF

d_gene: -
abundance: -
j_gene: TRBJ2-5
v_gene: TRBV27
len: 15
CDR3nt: TGTGCCAGCAGTTTATCGCGGGGGCTACAAGAGACCCAGTACTTC
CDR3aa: CASSLSRGLQETQYF

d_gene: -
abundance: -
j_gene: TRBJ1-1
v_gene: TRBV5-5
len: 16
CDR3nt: TGTGCCAGCAGCTTGTTAGGGTACGATATGAACACTGAAGCTTTCTTT
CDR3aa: CASSLLGYDMNTEAFF

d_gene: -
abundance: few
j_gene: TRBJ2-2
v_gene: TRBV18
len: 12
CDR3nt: TGTGCCAGCTCACCTGGTCCCGGGGAGCTGTTTTTT
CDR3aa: CASSPGPGELFF

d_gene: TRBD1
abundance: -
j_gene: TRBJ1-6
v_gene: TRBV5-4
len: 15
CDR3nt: TGTGCCAGCAGCAGGACAGGGGAAAATAATTCACCCCTCCACTTT
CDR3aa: CASSRTGENNSPLHF

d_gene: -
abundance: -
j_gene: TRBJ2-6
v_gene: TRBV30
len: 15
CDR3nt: TGTGCCTTTGGTTTTCGGGGGCGAGGGGCCAACGTCCTGACTTTC
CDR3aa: CAFGFRGRGANVLTF

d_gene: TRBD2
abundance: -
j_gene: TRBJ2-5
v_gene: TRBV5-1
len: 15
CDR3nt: TGCGCCAGCAAGGCGGGGGGACTCGACCAAGAGACCCAGTACTTC
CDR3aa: CASKAGGLDQETQYF

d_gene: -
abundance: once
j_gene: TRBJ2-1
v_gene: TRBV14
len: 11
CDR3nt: TGTGCCAGCAGCCAATACGTCGGGCAGTTCTTC
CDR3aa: CASSQYVGQFF

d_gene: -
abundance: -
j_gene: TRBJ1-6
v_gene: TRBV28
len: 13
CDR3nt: TGTGCCAGCATGGCCGGGGGCGATTCACCCCTCCACTTT
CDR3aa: CASMAGGDSPLHF

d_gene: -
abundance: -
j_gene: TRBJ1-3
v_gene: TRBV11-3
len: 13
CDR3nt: TGTGCCAGCAGCTTCGGTGGTGGAAACACCATATATTTT
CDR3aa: CASSFGGGNTIYF

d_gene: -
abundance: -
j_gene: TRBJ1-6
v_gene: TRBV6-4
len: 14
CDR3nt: TGTGCCAGCAAGGAAGACCCCTATAATTCACCCCTCCACTTT
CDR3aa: CASKEDPYNSPLHF

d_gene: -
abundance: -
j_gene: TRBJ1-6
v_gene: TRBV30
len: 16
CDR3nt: TGTGCCTGGAGTGTACAGGGTGGGGGGCGGAATTCACCCCTCCACTTT
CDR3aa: CAWSVQGGGRNSPLHF

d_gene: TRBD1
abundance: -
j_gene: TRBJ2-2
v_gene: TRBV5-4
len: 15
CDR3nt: TGTGCCAGCAGCTTGGCGACAGGGGTTCCCGGGGAGCTGTTTTTT
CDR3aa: CASSLATGVPGELFF

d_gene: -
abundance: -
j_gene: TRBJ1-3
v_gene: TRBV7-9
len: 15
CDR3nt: TGTGCCAGCAGCTTAGTAGGGTTCTCTGGAAACACCATATATTTT
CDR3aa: CASSLVGFSGNTIYF

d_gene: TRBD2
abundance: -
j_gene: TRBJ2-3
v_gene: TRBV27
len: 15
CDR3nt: TGTGCCAGCAGTTTAAGCGGGGGAGGCACAGATACGCAGTATTTT
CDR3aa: CASSLSGGGTDTQYF

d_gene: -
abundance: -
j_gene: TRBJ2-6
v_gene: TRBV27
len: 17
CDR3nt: TGTGCCAGCAGTTTAGAGGGGCCATTCTCTGGGGCCAACGTCCTGACTTTC
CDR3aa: CASSLEGPFSGANVLTF

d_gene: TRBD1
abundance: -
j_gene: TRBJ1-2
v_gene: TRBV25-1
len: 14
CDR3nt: TGTGCCAGCAGCGAAATACAGGGGGCCGGTGGCTACACCTTC
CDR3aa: CASSEIQGAGGYTF

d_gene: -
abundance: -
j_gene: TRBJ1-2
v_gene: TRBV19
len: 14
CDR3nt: TGTGCCAGTAGTATAGTGGCACAGGGAAATGGCTACACCTTC
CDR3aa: CASSIVAQGNGYTF

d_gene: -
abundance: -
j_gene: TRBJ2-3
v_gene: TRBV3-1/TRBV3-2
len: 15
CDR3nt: TGTGCCAGCAGCCAAGTAAGGGGGGGCTGGGATACGCAGTATTTT
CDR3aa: CASSQVRGGWDTQYF

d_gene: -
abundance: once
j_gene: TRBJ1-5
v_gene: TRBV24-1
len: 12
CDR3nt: TGTGCCACCAGTGGGGGCAATCAGCCCCAGCATTTT
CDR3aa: CATSGGNQPQHF

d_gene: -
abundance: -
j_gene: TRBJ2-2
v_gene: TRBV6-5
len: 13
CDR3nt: TGTGCCAGCAGGGCGAGAGGTACCGGGGAGCTGTTTTTT
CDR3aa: CASRARGTGELFF

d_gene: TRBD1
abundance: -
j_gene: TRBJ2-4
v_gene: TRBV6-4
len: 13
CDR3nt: TGTGCCAGCAGTGAGACAGGGGAAAACATTCAGTACTTC
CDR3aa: CASSETGENIQYF

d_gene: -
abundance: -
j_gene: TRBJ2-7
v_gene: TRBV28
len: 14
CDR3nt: TGTGCCAGCAGTACAGGGCCCTTTACCTACGAGCAGTACTTC
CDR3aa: CASSTGPFTYEQYF

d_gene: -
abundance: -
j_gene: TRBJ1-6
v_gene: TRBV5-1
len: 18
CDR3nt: TGCGCCAGCAGCCGGAGCAGGGCGGAGAGCTCCTATAATTCACCCCTCCACTTT
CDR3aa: CASSRSRAESSYNSPLHF

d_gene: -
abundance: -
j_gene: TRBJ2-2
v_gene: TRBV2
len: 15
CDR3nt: TGTGCCAGCGCCTTCACTAGTGCGAACACCGGGGAGCTGTTTTTT
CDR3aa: CASAFTSANTGELFF

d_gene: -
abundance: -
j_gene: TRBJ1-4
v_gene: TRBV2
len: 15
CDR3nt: TGTGCCAGCAGTGTTACAGGGAGGTTAAGTGAAAAACTGTTTTTT
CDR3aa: CASSVTGRLSEKLFF

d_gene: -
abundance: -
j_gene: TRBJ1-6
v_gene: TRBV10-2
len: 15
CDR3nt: TGCGCCAGCAGTGAGCGTGGGCTGGAGAATTCACCCCTCCACTTT
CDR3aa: CASSERGLENSPLHF

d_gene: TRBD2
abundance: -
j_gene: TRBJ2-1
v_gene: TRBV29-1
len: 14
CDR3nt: TGCAGCGTTTTCGCGCGACTAGCGTACAATGAGCAGTTCTTC
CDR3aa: CSVFARLAYNEQFF

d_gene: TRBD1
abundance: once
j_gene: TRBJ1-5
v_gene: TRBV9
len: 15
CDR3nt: TGTGCCAGCAGCCCCTCCCGGGACAGCTTTCAGCCCCAGCATTTT
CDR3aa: CASSPSRDSFQPQHF

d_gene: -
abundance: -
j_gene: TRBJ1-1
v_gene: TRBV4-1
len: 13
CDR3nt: TGCGCCAGCAGCCAAGACAGAAACACTGAAGCTTTCTTT
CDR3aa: CASSQDRNTEAFF

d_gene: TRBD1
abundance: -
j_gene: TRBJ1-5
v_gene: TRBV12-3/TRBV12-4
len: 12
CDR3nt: TGTGCCAGCGGGAGGGGGCAACAGCCCCAGCATTTT
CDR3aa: CASGRGQQPQHF

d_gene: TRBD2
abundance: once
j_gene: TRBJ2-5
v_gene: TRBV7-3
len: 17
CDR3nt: TGTGCCAGCAGCCTGGTAGGGAGGGGCAGGTACCAAGAGACCCAGTACTTC
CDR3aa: CASSLVGRGRYQETQYF